This record concerns one T cell receptor beta chain sequence. The source of the sample is a study of blood T cell repertoires in COVID-19. The wider study: Whether acute or convalescent, the COVID-19 samples came from the United States, Italy and Spain. PBMCs, B-cell-depleted T cells, or T cells provided the cDNA or gDNA that made up the material.

The CDR3 length is 12 residues. With V trimmed by 7 bases and J by 10 bases, 5 bases remained unmatched. CDR1 and CDR2 from the germline V gene are SQVTM and ANQGSEA. In the original workflow: The authors estimated nucleated cell counts from reference gene primer amplification. Using immunoSEQ multiplex PCR, the repertoire was profiled, and TCRdb retains in-frame clones only, with some absent. D and trimming come from the DNA, and the V and J calls and clone size come from that table. This repertoire shows over 350,000 clones, 80% to 90% found once; its top ten account for approximately 1.4%. The chain links TRBV29-1 to TRBJ2-1; 12 bases are a match to TRBD2. Sequencing used peripheral blood. The sequence came from a woman in her thirties with active or convalescent COVID-19. DNA of the CDR3: TGCAGCGCTAGCGGGGGGGCAAACGAGCAGTTCTTC. This codes for CSASGGANEQFF.